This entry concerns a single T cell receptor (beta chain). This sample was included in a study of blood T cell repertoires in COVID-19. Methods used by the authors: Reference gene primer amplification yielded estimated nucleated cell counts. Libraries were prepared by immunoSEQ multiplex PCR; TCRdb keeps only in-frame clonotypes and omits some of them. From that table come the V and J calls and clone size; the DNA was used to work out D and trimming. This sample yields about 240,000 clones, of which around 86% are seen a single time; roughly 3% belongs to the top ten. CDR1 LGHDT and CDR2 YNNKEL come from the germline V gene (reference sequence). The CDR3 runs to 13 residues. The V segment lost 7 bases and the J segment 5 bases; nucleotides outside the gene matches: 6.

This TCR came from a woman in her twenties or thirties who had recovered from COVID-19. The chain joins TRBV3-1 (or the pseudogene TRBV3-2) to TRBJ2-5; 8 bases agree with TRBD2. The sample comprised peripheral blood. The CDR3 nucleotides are TGTGCCAGCACCACGACTAGCGCGGAGACCCAGTACTTC. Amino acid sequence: CASTTTSAETQYF.